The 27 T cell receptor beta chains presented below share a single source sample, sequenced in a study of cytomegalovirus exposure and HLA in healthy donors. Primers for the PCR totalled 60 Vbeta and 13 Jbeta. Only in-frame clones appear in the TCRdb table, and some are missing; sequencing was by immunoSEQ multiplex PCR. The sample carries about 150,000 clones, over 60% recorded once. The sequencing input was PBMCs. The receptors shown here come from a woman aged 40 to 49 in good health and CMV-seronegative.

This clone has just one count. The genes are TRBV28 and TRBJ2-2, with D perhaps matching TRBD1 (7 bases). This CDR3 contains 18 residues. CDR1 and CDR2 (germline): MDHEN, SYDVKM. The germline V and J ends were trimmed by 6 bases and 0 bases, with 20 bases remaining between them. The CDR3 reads CASSNYQGGTANTGELFF. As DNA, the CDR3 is TGTGCCAGCAGCAACTATCAAGGGGGGACAGCGAACACCGGGGAGCTGTTTTTT.

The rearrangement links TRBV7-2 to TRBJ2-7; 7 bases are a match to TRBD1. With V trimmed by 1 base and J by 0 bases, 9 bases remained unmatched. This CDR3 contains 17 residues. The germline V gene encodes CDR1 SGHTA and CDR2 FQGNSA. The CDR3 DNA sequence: TGTGCCAGCAGCTTAGTGAGTAGTAGGGGGCCCTCCTACGAGCAGTACTTC. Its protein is CASSLVSSRGPSYEQYF.

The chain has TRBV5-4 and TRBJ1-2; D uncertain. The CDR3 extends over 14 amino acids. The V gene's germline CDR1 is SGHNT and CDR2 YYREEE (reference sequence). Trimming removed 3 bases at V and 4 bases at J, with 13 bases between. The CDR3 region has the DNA TGTGCCAGCAGCTCTCGACGGGAAGGCTATGGCTACACCTTC. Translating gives CASSSRREGYGYTF.

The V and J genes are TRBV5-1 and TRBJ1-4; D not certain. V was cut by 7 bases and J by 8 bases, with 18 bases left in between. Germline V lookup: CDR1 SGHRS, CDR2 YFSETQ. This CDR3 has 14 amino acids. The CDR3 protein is CASAPVEAREKLFF. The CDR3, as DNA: TGCGCCAGCGCCCCTGTAGAGGCTCGAGAAAAACTGTTTTTT.

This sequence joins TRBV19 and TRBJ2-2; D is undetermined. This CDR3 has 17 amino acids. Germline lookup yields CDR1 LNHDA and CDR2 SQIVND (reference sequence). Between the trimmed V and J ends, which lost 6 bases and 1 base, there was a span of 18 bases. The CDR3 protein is CASSGWRGNKNTGELFF. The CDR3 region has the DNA TGTGCCAGTAGCGGGTGGAGAGGCAACAAGAACACCGGGGAGCTGTTTTTT. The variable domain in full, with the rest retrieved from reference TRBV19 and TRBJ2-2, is DGGITQSPKYLFRKEGQNVTLSCEQNLNHDAMYWYRQDPGQGLRLIYYSQIVNDFQKGDIAEGYSVSREKKESFPLTVTSAQKNPTAFYLCASSGWRGNKNTGELFFGEGSRLTVL.

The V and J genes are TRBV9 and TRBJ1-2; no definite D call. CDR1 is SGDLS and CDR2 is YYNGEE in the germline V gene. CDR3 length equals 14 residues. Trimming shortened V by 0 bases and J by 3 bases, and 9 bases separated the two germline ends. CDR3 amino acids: CASSVGGPDYGYTF. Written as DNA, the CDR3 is TGTGCCAGCAGCGTAGGAGGGCCGGACTATGGCTACACCTTC. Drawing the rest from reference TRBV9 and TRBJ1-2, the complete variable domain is DSGVTQTPKHLITATGQRVTLRCSPRSGDLSVYWYQQSLDQGLQFLIQYYNGEERAKGNILERFSAQQFPDLHSELNLSSLELGDSALYFCASSVGGPDYGYTFGSGTRLTVV.

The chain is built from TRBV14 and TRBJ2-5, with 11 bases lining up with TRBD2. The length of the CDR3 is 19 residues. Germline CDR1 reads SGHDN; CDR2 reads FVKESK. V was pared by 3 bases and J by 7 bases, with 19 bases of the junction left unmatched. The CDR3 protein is CASSHRSAVASGGTRTQYF. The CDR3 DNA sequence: TGTGCCAGCAGCCATCGTTCGGCCGTTGCTAGCGGGGGGACCAGGACCCAGTACTTC.

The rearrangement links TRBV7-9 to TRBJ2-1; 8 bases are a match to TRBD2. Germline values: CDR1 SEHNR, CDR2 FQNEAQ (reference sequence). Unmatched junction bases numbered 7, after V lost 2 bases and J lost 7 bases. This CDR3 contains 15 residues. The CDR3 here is CASSLLPTSENEQFF. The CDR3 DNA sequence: TGTGCCAGCAGCTTACTCCCGACTAGCGAGAATGAGCAGTTCTTC.

The CDR3 region is CASREQVIPYEQYF. In nucleotides, the CDR3 is TGTGCCAGCAGAGAACAGGTTATCCCCTACGAGCAGTACTTC. The chain couples TRBV28 to TRBJ2-7; a weak D match, TRBD1 (5 bases). The CDR3 consists of 14 residues. V was trimmed by 6 bases and J by 2 bases, leaving 14 bases between them. Germline V CDR1 and CDR2: MDHEN, SYDVKM.

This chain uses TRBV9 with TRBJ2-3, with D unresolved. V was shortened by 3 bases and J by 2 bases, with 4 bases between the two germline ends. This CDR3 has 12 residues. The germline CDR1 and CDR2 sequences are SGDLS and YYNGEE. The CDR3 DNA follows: TGTGCCAGCAGCGACTACACAGATACGCAGTATTTT. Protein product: CASSDYTDTQYF.

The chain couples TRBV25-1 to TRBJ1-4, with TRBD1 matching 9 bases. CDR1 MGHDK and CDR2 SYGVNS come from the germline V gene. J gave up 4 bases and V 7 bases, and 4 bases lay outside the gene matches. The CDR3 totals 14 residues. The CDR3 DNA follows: TGTGCCAGCACTGAGGACAGGGGTAATGAAAAACTGTTTTTT. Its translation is CASTEDRGNEKLFF. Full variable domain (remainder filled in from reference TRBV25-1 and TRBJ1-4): EADIYQTPRYLVIGTGKKITLECSQTMGHDKMYWYQQDPGMELHLIHYSYGVNSTEKGDLSSESTVSRIRTEHFPLTLESARPSHTSQYLCASTEDRGNEKLFFGSGTQLSVL.

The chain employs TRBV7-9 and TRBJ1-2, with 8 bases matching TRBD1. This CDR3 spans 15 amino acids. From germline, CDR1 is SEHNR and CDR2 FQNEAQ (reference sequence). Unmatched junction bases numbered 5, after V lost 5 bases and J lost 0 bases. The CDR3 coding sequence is TGTGCCAGCAGCCCCAGGGACAGGCCTAACTATGGCTACACCTTC. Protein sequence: CASSPRDRPNYGYTF.

For the CDR3, the DNA is TGTGCCAGCAGCCGGGACACCCACACTGAAGCTTTCTTT. Its protein is CASSRDTHTEAFF. The chain uses TRBV5-4 and TRBJ1-1, with D possibly being TRBD1 (6 bases). Trimming pared 4 bases from V and 3 bases from J, leaving 10 bases between. CDR3 size: 13 residues. Germline V CDR1 and CDR2: SGHNT, YYREEE (reference sequence).

CDR3 nucleotides: TGTGCCAGCAGTGAGGAACAGGGTTGGGAGTCACCCCTCCACTTT. Translating gives CASSEEQGWESPLHF. This rearrangement joins TRBV6-1 to TRBJ1-6, with D maybe TRBD1 (6 bases). This CDR3 has 15 residues. CDR1 is MNHNS, CDR2 SASEGT, per germline. V dropped 3 bases and J dropped 10 bases, with 16 bases sitting between them.

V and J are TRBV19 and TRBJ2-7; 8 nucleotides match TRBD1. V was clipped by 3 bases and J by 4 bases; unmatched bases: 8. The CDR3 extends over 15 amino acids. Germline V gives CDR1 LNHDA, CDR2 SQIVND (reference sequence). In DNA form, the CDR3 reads TGTGCCAGTAGTATCCCGTGGCAGGGGGCGTACGAGCAGTACTTC. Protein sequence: CASSIPWQGAYEQYF.

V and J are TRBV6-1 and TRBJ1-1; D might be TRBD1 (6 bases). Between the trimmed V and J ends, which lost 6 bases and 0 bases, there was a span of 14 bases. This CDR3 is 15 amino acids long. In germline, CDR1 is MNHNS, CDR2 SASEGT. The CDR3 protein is CASSLGTRMNTEAFF. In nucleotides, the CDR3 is TGTGCCAGCAGCCTCGGGACACGCATGAACACTGAAGCTTTCTTT.

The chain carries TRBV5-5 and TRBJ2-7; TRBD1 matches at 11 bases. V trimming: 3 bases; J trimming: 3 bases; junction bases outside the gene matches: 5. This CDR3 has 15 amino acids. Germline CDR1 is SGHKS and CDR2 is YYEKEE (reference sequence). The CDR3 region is CASSSRDRGFYEQYF. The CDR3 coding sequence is TGTGCCAGCAGCTCCCGGGACAGGGGGTTCTACGAGCAGTACTTC. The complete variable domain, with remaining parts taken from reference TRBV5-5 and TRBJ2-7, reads DAGVTQSPTHLIKTRGQQVTLRCSPISGHKSVSWYQQVLGQGPQFIFQYYEKEERGRGNFPDRFSARQFPNYSSELNVNALLLGDSALYLCASSSRDRGFYEQYFGPGTRLTVT.

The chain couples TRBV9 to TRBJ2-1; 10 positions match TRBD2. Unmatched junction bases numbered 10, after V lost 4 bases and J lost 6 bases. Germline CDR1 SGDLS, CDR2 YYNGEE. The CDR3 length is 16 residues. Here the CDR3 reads CASSPMTSGLSNEQFF. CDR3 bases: TGTGCCAGCAGCCCGATGACTAGCGGGCTTAGCAATGAGCAGTTCTTC.

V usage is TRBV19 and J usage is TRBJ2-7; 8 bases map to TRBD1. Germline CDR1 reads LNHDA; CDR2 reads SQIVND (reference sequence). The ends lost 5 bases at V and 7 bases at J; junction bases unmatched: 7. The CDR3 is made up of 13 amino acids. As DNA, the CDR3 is TGTGCCAGTAGTCTGCAGGGGGCTGGAGAGCAGTACTTC. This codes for CASSLQGAGEQYF.

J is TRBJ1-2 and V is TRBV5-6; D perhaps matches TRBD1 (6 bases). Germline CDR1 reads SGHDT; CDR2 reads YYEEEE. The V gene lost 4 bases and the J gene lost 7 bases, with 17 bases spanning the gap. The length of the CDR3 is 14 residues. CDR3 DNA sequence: TGTGCCAGCAGCCGGGGGGGCAGGGCTCCTGGCTACACCTTC. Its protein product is CASSRGGRAPGYTF.

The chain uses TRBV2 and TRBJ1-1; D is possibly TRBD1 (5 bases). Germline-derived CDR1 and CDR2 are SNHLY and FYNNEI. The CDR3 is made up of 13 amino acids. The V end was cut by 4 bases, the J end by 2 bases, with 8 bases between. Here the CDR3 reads CASSGWGNTEAFF. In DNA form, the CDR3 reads TGTGCCAGCAGTGGGTGGGGCAACACTGAAGCTTTCTTT.

The CDR3 nucleotides read TGTGCCAGCAGTCCAGGGCTCTATGGCTACACCTTC. It codes for CASSPGLYGYTF. The chain uses TRBV6-5 and TRBJ1-2, with D possibly TRBD1 on 5 matching bases. CDR1 and CDR2 from the germline V gene are MNHEY and SVGAGI. V lost 5 bases and J 4 bases, leaving 8 bases between the germline ends. The CDR3 extends over 12 amino acids.

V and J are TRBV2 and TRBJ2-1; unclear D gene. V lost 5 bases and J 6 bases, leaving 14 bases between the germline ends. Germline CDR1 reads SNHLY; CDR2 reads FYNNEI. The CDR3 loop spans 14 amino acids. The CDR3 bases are TGTGCCAGCAGTAAACACAGAAGTTCCAATGAGCAGTTCTTC. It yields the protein CASSKHRSSNEQFF.

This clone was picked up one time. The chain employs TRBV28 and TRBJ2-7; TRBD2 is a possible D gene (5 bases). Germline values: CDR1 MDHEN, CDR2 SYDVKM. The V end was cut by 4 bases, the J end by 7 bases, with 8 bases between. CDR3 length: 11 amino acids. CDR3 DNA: TGTGCCAGCAGTTCGGGGTTTGAGCAGTACTTC. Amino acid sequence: CASSSGFEQYF.

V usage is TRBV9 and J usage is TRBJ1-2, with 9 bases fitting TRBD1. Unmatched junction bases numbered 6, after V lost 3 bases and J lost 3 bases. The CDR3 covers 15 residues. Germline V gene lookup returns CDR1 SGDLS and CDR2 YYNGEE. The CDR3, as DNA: TGTGCCAGCAGCGGCTGGACAGGGGAGGACTATGGCTACACCTTC. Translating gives CASSGWTGEDYGYTF.

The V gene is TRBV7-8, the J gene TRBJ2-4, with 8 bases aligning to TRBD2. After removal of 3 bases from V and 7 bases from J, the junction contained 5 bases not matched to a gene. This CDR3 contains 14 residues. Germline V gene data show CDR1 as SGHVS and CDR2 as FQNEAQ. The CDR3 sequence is CASSFSGTFNIQYF. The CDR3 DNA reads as TGTGCCAGCAGCTTTAGCGGGACCTTCAACATTCAGTACTTC.

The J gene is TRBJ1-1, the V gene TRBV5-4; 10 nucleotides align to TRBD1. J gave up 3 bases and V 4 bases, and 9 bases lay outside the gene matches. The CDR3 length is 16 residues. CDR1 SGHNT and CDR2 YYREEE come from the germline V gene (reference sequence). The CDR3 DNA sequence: TGTGCCAGCAGCCCAGGGACAGGGGCAGGGGACACTGAAGCTTTCTTT. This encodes CASSPGTGAGDTEAFF.